The rows below give T cell receptor beta chains drawn from one sample of a study of blood T cell repertoires in COVID-19. The method was immunoSEQ multiplex PCR; TCRdb's version includes in-frame clones alone and lacks a portion of them. The sample includes some 200,000 clones, over 70% of them seen just once. The sequenced sample consisted of peripheral blood. Receptors were obtained from a woman in her 70s with acute or convalescent COVID-19. Both conserved end residues are part of each CDR3. Each record gives: clone size, D gene, V gene, J gene, CDR3 protein, CDR3 DNA. The D gene is left open where the match is weak. The listing skips clone size in some rows; elsewhere it reads once, few, many or a size class.

abundance: .
d_gene: .
v_gene: TRBV9
j_gene: TRBJ2-5
CDR3aa: CASSVSSLGARETQYF
CDR3nt: TGTGCCAGCAGCGTTAGTTCCCTTGGAGCCCGGGAGACCCAGTACTTC

abundance: .
d_gene: .
v_gene: TRBV19
j_gene: TRBJ2-3
CDR3aa: CASSITALRGTDTQYF
CDR3nt: TGTGCCAGTAGTATAACCGCGTTGCGGGGAACAGATACGCAGTATTTT

abundance: .
d_gene: .
v_gene: TRBV7-8
j_gene: TRBJ1-1
CDR3aa: CASSRGNTEAFF
CDR3nt: TGTGCCAGCAGCAGGGGGAACACTGAAGCTTTCTTT

abundance: .
d_gene: TRBD2
v_gene: TRBV18
j_gene: TRBJ2-7
CDR3aa: CATIRTGTSGGPISYEQYF
CDR3nt: TGTGCCACCATACGTACGGGGACTAGCGGGGGGCCTATCTCCTACGAGCAGTACTTC

abundance: .
d_gene: TRBD1
v_gene: TRBV5-6
j_gene: TRBJ1-4
CDR3aa: CASSFPGQGGEKLFF
CDR3nt: TGTGCCAGCAGCTTCCCGGGACAGGGAGGTGAAAAACTGTTTTTT

abundance: .
d_gene: .
v_gene: TRBV29-1
j_gene: TRBJ1-1
CDR3aa: CSGTSGPGTEAFF
CDR3nt: TGCAGCGGAACATCAGGCCCTGGGACTGAAGCTTTCTTT

abundance: .
d_gene: .
v_gene: TRBV18
j_gene: TRBJ2-5
CDR3aa: CASSGGQETQYF
CDR3nt: TGTGCCAGCTCGGGGGGACAGGAGACCCAGTACTTC

abundance: .
d_gene: .
v_gene: TRBV6-2/TRBV6-3
j_gene: TRBJ2-1
CDR3aa: CASTPRGRDEQFF
CDR3nt: TGTGCCAGCACCCCACGGGGGAGAGATGAGCAGTTCTTC

abundance: .
d_gene: .
v_gene: TRBV2
j_gene: TRBJ1-2
CDR3aa: CASLVEGLSYGYTF
CDR3nt: TGTGCCAGCCTCGTTGAGGGTCTCTCCTATGGCTACACCTTC

abundance: .
d_gene: TRBD1
v_gene: TRBV19
j_gene: TRBJ2-3
CDR3aa: CASSMDRGRDTDTQYF
CDR3nt: TGTGCCAGTAGTATGGACAGGGGGCGCGACACAGATACGCAGTATTTT

abundance: .
d_gene: TRBD1
v_gene: TRBV25-1
j_gene: TRBJ2-2
CDR3aa: CASSDREAGELFF
CDR3nt: TGTGCCAGCTCGGACAGGGAGGCCGGGGAGCTGTTTTTT

abundance: .
d_gene: TRBD1
v_gene: TRBV14
j_gene: TRBJ1-4
CDR3aa: CASSPRTGGMANEKLFF
CDR3nt: TGTGCCAGCAGCCCGAGGACAGGGGGTATGGCTAATGAAAAACTGTTTTTT

abundance: .
d_gene: .
v_gene: TRBV5-4
j_gene: TRBJ2-2
CDR3aa: CASSIAGTRTGELFF
CDR3nt: TGTGCCAGCAGCATAGCCGGGACTCGCACCGGGGAGCTGTTTTTT

abundance: .
d_gene: TRBD1
v_gene: TRBV19
j_gene: TRBJ2-1
CDR3aa: CASSRGGDRGYNEQFF
CDR3nt: TGTGCCAGTAGTAGGGGAGGGGACAGGGGATACAATGAGCAGTTCTTC

abundance: .
d_gene: .
v_gene: TRBV30
j_gene: TRBJ2-2
CDR3aa: CAWSIREAGELFF
CDR3nt: TGTGCCTGGAGTATTCGAGAGGCCGGGGAGCTGTTTTTT

abundance: few
d_gene: .
v_gene: TRBV2
j_gene: TRBJ2-7
CDR3aa: CASSVRYRVTYEQYF
CDR3nt: TGTGCCAGCAGTGTAAGGTACAGGGTAACCTACGAGCAGTACTTC

abundance: .
d_gene: .
v_gene: TRBV27
j_gene: TRBJ2-3
CDR3aa: CASSSQRASTDTQYF
CDR3nt: TGTGCCAGCAGTTCTCAGCGGGCGAGCACAGATACGCAGTATTTT

abundance: .
d_gene: TRBD2
v_gene: TRBV2
j_gene: TRBJ2-3
CDR3aa: CASKTGGEADTQYF
CDR3nt: TGTGCCAGCAAGACGGGGGGGGAAGCAGATACGCAGTATTTT

abundance: .
d_gene: TRBD1
v_gene: TRBV5-6
j_gene: TRBJ2-6
CDR3aa: CASSPGQGGSGANVLTF
CDR3nt: TGTGCCAGCAGTCCGGGACAGGGCGGCTCTGGGGCCAACGTCCTGACTTTC

abundance: .
d_gene: .
v_gene: TRBV6-2/TRBV6-3
j_gene: TRBJ2-7
CDR3aa: CASSSPELVGSYEQYF
CDR3nt: TGTGCCAGCAGCTCCCCGGAGTTAGTCGGCTCCTACGAGCAGTACTTC

abundance: .
d_gene: .
v_gene: TRBV5-1
j_gene: TRBJ2-2
CDR3aa: CASSLEVGVGTGELFF
CDR3nt: TGCGCCAGCAGCTTGGAGGTCGGGGTAGGAACCGGGGAGCTGTTTTTT

abundance: .
d_gene: TRBD2
v_gene: TRBV5-1
j_gene: TRBJ2-1
CDR3aa: CASSLAERGRYNEQFF
CDR3nt: TGCGCCAGCAGCTTGGCCGAGCGGGGAAGATACAATGAGCAGTTCTTC

abundance: .
d_gene: .
v_gene: TRBV9
j_gene: TRBJ1-2
CDR3aa: CASSPDTGNYGYTF
CDR3nt: TGTGCCAGCAGCCCGGACACAGGGAACTATGGCTACACCTTC

abundance: once
d_gene: TRBD1
v_gene: TRBV15
j_gene: TRBJ2-7
CDR3aa: CATSAAGGYEQYF
CDR3nt: TGTGCCACCAGCGCCGCAGGGGGCTACGAGCAGTACTTC

abundance: .
d_gene: .
v_gene: TRBV27
j_gene: TRBJ1-1
CDR3aa: CASRQGYTEAFF
CDR3nt: TGTGCCAGCAGGCAGGGGTACACTGAAGCTTTCTTT

abundance: .
d_gene: .
v_gene: TRBV15
j_gene: TRBJ2-7
CDR3aa: CATRPYREGIYEQYF
CDR3nt: TGTGCCACCAGACCTTACAGGGAGGGGATATACGAGCAGTACTTC

abundance: .
d_gene: .
v_gene: TRBV7-9
j_gene: TRBJ2-2
CDR3aa: CASSLTERELFF
CDR3nt: TGTGCCAGCAGCTTAACAGAGCGGGAGCTGTTTTTT